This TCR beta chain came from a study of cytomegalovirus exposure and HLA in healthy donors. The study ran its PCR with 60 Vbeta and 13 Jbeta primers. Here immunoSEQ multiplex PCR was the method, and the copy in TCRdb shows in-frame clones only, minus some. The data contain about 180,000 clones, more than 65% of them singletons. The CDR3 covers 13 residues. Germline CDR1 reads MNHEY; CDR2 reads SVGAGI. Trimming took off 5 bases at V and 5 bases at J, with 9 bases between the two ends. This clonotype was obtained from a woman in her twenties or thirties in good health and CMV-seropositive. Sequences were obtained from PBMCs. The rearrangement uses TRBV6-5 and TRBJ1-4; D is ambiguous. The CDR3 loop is CASSRTRNEKLFF. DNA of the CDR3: TGTGCCAGCAGTCGAACTAGAAATGAAAAACTGTTTTTT.